These 16 T cell receptor beta chains were sequenced from one sample in a study of T cells expressing NK-cell markers. TCRdb processed the 5' RACE reads again and assigns one entry to each CDR3 protein, with no DNA. The repertoire table contains approximately 150,000 distinct CDR3 sequences. Sequenced material: blood T cells: a sorted CD56 or NKG2C T cell subset, CD4+ or CD8+ T cells, or bulk PBMC T cells (not recorded which). Receptor source: a man between 18 and 35 years old in good health.

J is TRBJ2-3 and V is TRBV9; with no DNA, the TCRdb D assignment of TRBD2 cannot be verified. The CDR3 consists of 17 residues. CDR1 is SGDLS, CDR2 YYNGEE, per germline. The CDR3 sequence is CASSAGGGAASTDTQYF.

J is TRBJ2-3 and V is TRBV12-3 or TRBV12-4; TCRdb gives TRBD2 as the D gene, but with no DNA this cannot be confirmed. CDR3 length: 17 amino acids. The chain's CDR3 is CASSLGTGGPMGDTQYF.

The genes are TRBV6-2 or TRBV6-3 and TRBJ2-7; TCRdb's D gene call, TRBD2, goes unchecked for lack of DNA. The CDR3 has 12 amino acids. From germline, CDR1 is MNHEY and CDR2 SVGEGT. The CDR3 is CASSPSIYEQYF.

CDR3 residues: CASSWTENTGELFF. V is TRBV27 and J is TRBJ2-2; TCRdb indicates TRBD1, and absent DNA this call remains unverified. The CDR3 length is 14 residues. From germline, CDR1 is MNHEY and CDR2 SMNVEV (reference sequence).

This chain links TRBV19 with TRBJ2-2. CDR1 and CDR2 from the germline V gene are LNHDA and SQIVND (reference sequence). This CDR3 spans 14 amino acids. CDR3 sequence reads: CASSIDKNTGELFF.

The rearrangement links TRBV27 to TRBJ2-1; TCRdb outputs TRBD1, but without DNA this stays unchecked. This CDR3 comprises 13 residues. Germline loops: CDR1 MNHEY, CDR2 SMNVEV (reference sequence). The CDR3 sequence is CASSLSPRRGQFF.

The chain is built from TRBV21-1 and TRBJ2-1; no DNA is available, so the TRBD2 call from TCRdb remains unchecked. TRBV21-1 is a pseudogene locus. The CDR3 contains 16 residues. The CDR3 region is CASSPPGTSLSNEQFF.

The V call is TRBV20-1, the J call TRBJ2-1; TCRdb's D call, TRBD2, is unchecked because there is no DNA. The CDR3 extends over 16 amino acids. CDR1 is DFQATT and CDR2 is SNEGSKA in the germline V gene (reference sequence). CDR3 sequence reads: CSARDPSGRGFNEQFF.

The gene calls are TRBV4-2 and TRBJ2-3. This CDR3 has 14 residues. Per the germline V gene, CDR1 is LGHNA and CDR2 is YNFKEQ. CDR3 loop: CASSQESRSDTQYF.

This rearrangement joins TRBV27 to TRBJ2-1. Germline CDR1 reads MNHEY; CDR2 reads SMNVEV (reference sequence). The CDR3 sequence is 15 residues long. CDR3 loop: CASSLRVLRHNEQFF.

J is TRBJ2-5 and V is TRBV29-1; without DNA, the TCRdb call of TRBD1 cannot be checked. CDR1 and CDR2 (germline): SQVTM, ANQGSEA. The CDR3 is 12 amino acids. This CDR3 is CSVTGGIETQYF.

V is TRBV20-1 and J is TRBJ2-3; checking the TCRdb D call of TRBD2 is not possible without DNA. CDR3 length equals 15 residues. Germline-derived CDR1 and CDR2 are DFQATT and SNEGSKA (reference sequence). This CDR3 is CSARVGREFMDTQYF.

This chain uses TRBV4-2 with TRBJ2-3; TCRdb indicates TRBD2, and absent DNA this call remains unverified. Germline V CDR1 and CDR2: LGHNA, YNFKEQ. This CDR3 is built from 19 residues. The CDR3 loop reads CASSQDPDPSGSVYDTQYF.

The V gene is TRBV28, the J gene TRBJ2-1. Germline CDR1 is MDHEN and CDR2 is SYDVKM. The CDR3 runs 12 residues. Here the CDR3 reads CASSFLRDEQFF.

The chain employs TRBV27 and TRBJ1-4; no DNA is available, so the TRBD1 call from TCRdb remains unchecked. Germline-derived CDR1 and CDR2 are MNHEY and SMNVEV (reference sequence). The CDR3 runs 17 residues. CDR3 sequence reads: CASSLNPRRGLVEKLFF.

CDR3 sequence reads: CASSYSGTPSTDTQYF. The chain links TRBV6-5 to TRBJ2-3; TCRdb reports TRBD1, a call that lacks DNA to check it against. Germline loops: CDR1 MNHEY, CDR2 SVGAGI. The length of the CDR3 is 16 residues.